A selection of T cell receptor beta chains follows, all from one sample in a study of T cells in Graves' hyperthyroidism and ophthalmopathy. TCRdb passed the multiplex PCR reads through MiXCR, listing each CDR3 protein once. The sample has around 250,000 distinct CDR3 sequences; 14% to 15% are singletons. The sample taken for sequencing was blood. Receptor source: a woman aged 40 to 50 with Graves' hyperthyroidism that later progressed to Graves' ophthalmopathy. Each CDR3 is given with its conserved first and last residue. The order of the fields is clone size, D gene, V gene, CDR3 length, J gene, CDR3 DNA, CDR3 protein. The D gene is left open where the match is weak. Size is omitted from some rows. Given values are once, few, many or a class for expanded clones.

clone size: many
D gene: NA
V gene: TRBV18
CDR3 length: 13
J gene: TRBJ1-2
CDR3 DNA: TGTGCCAGCTCACCACCCTCGGACACTGGCTACACCTTC
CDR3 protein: CASSPPSDTGYTF

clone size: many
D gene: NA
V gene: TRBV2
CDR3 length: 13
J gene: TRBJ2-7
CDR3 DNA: TGTGCCAGCAGTGAAGGAGGGGTCCTCGAGCAGTACTTC
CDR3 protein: CASSEGGVLEQYF

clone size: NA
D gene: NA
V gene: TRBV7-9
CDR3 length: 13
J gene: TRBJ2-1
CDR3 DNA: TGTGCCAGCAGGCTAGGGCTTTACAATGAGCAGTTCTTC
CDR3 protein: CASRLGLYNEQFF

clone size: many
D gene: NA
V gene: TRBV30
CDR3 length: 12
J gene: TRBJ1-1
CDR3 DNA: TGTGCCTGGGACAGGATGAACACTGAAGCTTTCTTT
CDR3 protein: CAWDRMNTEAFF

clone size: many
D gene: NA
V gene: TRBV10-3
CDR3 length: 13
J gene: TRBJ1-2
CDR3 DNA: TGTGCCATCAGTGAGTCGGAAGGTAGTGGCTACACCTTC
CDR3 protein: CAISESEGSGYTF

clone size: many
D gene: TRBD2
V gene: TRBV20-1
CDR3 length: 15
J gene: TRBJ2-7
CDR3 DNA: TGCAGTGCTAGAGATCGGGCTAGCGGGAGTGGCGAGCAGTACTTC
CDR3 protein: CSARDRASGSGEQYF

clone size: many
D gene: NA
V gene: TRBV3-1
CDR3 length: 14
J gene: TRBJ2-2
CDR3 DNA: TGTGCCAGCAGCCAAGCGTTCGGGACCGGGGAGCTGTTTTTT
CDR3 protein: CASSQAFGTGELFF

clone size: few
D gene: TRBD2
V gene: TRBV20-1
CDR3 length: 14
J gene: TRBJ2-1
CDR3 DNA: TGCAGTGCTTCCTCGGGACTAGTCCACAATGAGCAGTTCTTC
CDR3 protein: CSASSGLVHNEQFF

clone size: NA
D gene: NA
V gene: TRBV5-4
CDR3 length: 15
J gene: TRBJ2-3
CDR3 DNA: TGTGCCAGCAGCCCCTCGCAACCGAGCACAGATACGCAGTATTTT
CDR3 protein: CASSPSQPSTDTQYF

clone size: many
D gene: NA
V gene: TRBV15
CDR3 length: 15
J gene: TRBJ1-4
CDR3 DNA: TGTGCCACCAGCAGAGATGGGCAGGATCATGAAAAACTGTTTTTT
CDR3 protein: CATSRDGQDHEKLFF

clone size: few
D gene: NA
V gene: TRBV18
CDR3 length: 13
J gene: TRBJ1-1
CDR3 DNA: TGTGCCAGCTCACGGCCCACCGGTTCTGAAGCTTTCTTT
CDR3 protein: CASSRPTGSEAFF

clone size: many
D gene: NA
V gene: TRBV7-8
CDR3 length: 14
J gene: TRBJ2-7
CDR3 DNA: TGTGCCAGCAGCCCCGGCGGGGTAACCTACGAGCAGTACTTC
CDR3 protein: CASSPGGVTYEQYF

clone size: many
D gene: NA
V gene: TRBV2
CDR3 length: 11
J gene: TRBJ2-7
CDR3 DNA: TGTGCCAGCAGAGATCAGATCGAGCAGTACTTC
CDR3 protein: CASRDQIEQYF

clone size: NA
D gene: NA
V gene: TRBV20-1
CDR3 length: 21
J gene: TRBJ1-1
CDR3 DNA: TGCAGTGCTAGATTAATCACGAAATACACGGCCGGGGGAATGCTGAACACTGAAGCTTTCTTT
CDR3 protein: CSARLITKYTAGGMLNTEAFF

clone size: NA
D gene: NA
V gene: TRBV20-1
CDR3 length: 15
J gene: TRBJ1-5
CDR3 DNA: TGCAGTGCTACCCCGGGCGGGGGGTACAATCAGCCCCAGCATTTT
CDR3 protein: CSATPGGGYNQPQHF

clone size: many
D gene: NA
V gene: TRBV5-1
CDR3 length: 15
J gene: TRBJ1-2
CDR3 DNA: TGCGCCAGCAGCGGTGGGCAGGGTGGAAACTATGGCTACACCTTC
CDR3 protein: CASSGGQGGNYGYTF

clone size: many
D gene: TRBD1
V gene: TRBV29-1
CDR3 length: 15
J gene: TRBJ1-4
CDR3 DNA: TGCAGCGTTGAAGATGAGGCAGGGGGAGGGGAAAAACTGTTTTTT
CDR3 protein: CSVEDEAGGGEKLFF

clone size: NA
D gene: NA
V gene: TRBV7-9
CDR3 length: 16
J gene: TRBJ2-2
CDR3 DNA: TGTGCCAGCAGCTCCCTCTTCAGGGATGGCACCGGGGGGCTGTTTTTT
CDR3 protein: CASSSLFRDGTGGLFF

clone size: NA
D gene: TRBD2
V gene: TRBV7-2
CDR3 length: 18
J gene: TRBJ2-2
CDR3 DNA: TGTGCCAGCAGCTTGTACGCGATAGCGGGAGGGCCAGGCGGGGAGCTGTTTTTT
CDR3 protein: CASSLYAIAGGPGGELFF

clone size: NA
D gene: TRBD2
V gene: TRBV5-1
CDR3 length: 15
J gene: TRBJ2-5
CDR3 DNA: TGCGCCAGCAGCTTGGACCTAGCGGGAGGAGAGACCCAGTACTTC
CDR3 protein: CASSLDLAGGETQYF

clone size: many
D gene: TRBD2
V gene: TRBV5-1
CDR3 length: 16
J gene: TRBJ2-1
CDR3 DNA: TGCGCCAGCAGCCCCGGGACTAGCGGGAGTTTCTATGAGCAGTTCTTC
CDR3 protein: CASSPGTSGSFYEQFF

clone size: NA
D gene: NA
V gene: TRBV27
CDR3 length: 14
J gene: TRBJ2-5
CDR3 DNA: TGTGCCAGCAGTTTAAGTCCAGCCCAAGAGACCCAGTACTTC
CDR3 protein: CASSLSPAQETQYF

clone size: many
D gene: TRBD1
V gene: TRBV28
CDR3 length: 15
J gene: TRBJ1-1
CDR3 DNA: TGTGCCAGCTGGGGAGGACAGGGGGAGAACACTGAAGCTTTCTTT
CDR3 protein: CASWGGQGENTEAFF

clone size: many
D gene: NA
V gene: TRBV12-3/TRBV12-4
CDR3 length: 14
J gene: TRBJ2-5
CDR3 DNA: TGTGCCAGCAGTTTAGCGACAAACCAAGAGACCCAGTACTTC
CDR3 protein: CASSLATNQETQYF

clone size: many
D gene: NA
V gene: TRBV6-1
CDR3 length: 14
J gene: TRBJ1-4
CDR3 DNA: TGTGCCAGCAGTGAACATTCTAGGAGTGAAAAACTGTTTTTT
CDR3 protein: CASSEHSRSEKLFF

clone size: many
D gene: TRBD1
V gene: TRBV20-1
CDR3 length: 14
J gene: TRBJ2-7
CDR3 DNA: TGCAGTGCCCCTAAACCTCAGGGGGCCTACGAGCAGTACTTC
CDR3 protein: CSAPKPQGAYEQYF

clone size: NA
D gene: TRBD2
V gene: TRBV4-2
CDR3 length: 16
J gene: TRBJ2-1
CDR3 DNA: TGTGCCAGCAGCCAAGATCCTAGCGGGCTTTACAATGAGCAGTTCTTC
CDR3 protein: CASSQDPSGLYNEQFF

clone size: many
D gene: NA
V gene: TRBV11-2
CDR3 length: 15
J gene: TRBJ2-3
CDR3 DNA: TGTGCCAGCAGCTTCGGGCAGGGCGGCACAGATACGCAGTATTTT
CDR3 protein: CASSFGQGGTDTQYF

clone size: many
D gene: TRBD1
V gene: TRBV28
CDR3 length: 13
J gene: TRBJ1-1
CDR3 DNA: TGTGCCAGTGGGACAGGGACGAACACTGAAGCTTTCTTT
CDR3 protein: CASGTGTNTEAFF

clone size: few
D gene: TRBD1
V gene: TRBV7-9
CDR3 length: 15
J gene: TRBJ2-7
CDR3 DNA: TGTGCCAGCAGCGGCAACAGGGGGGAGCACGACGAGCAGTACTTC
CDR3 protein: CASSGNRGEHDEQYF

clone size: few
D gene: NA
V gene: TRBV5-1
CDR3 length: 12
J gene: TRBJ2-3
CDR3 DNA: TGCGCCAGCAGCCCCGCGCCCGGGTCGCAGTATTTT
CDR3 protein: CASSPAPGSQYF

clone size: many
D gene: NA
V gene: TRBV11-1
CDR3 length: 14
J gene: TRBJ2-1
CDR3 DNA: TGTGCCAGCAGCTTAGGTGTTTGGGGGAATAAGCAGTTCTTC
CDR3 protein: CASSLGVWGNKQFF